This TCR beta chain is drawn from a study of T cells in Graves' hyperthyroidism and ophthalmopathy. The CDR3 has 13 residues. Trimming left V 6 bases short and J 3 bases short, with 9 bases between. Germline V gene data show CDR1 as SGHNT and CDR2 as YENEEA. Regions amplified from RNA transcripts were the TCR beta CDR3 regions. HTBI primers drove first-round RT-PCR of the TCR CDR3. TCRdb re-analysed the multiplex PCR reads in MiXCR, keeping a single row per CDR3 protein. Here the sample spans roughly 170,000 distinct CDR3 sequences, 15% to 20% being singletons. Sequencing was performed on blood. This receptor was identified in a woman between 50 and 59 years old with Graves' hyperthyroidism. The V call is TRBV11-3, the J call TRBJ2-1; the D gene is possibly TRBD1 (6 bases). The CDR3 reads CASSKGDYNEQFF. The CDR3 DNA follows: TGTGCCAGCAGTAAGGGGGACTACAATGAGCAGTTCTTC.